The 25 T cell receptor beta chains listed next were all sequenced from one sample in a study of shared clonotypes between healthy human individuals. Some clones are missing from TCRdb's copy, which holds only in-frame ones; the method was immunoSEQ multiplex PCR. This table holds about 2,500,000 clones, approximately 90% found once. The sample consisted of naive CD4+ T cells sorted from blood. Subset described: CD45RA+ positively selected. Receptors originate from a young man in good health.

J is TRBJ2-1 and V is TRBV16; the match to TRBD1 covers 9 bases. The CDR3 is made up of 15 amino acids. CDR1 and CDR2 from the germline V gene are KGHSY and FQNENV. V dropped 1 base and J dropped 7; count of bases not matched to a gene: 5. Here the CDR3 reads CASSQWGQGMNEQFF. The CDR3 DNA reads TGTGCCAGCAGCCAATGGGGACAGGGTATGAATGAGCAGTTCTTC.

The V gene is TRBV18, the J gene TRBJ2-7; no clear D. V was clipped by 4 bases and J by 2 bases, with 6 bases between them. The CDR3 has 12 residues. The germline CDR1 and CDR2 sequences are KGHSH and LQKENI. As DNA, the CDR3 is TGTGCCAGCTCACGCACAACCTACGAGCAGTACTTC. This translates into CASSRTTYEQYF.

The chain couples TRBV4-2 to TRBJ2-3; 8 nucleotides agree with TRBD1. The germline V gene has CDR1 LGHNA and CDR2 YNFKEQ. V was clipped by 3 bases and J by 4 bases; unmatched bases: 9. This CDR3 has 16 residues. DNA for the CDR3: TGTGCCAGCAGCCACGGACAGGGAGAAAATCCAGATACGCAGTATTTT. Its protein product is CASSHGQGENPDTQYF.

The chain recombines TRBV6-1 with TRBJ2-1; 7 nucleotides match TRBD2. Germline lookup yields CDR1 MNHNS and CDR2 SASEGT. V shed 8 bases, J shed 5 bases, and the junction held 9 bases outside the gene matches. This CDR3 contains 14 residues. The CDR3 nucleotides read TGTGCCAGCCGTCGCGGGAGTATCGACAATGAGCAGTTCTTC. It yields the protein CASRRGSIDNEQFF.

V gene TRBV5-5 combines with J gene TRBJ1-6; weak D call: TRBD1 (5 bases). Germline V gene data show CDR1 as SGHKS and CDR2 as YYEKEE (reference sequence). This CDR3 has 16 amino acids. The V end lost 4 bases, the J end lost 7 bases, and 18 bases lay between the germline ends. CDR3 protein: CASSLRQGLLNSPLHF. The DNA of the CDR3 is TGTGCCAGCAGCCTTCGGCAGGGTCTCTTGAATTCACCCCTCCACTTT.

This clone showed up just a few times. The chain uses TRBV5-1 and TRBJ1-5, with D uncertain. This CDR3 contains 14 residues. Germline CDR1 SGHRS, CDR2 YFSETQ. V was cut by 0 bases and J by 5 bases, with 9 bases left in between. CDR3 coding DNA: TGCGCCAGCAGCTTGGACGGGCCAGATCAGCCCCAGCATTTT. This translates into CASSLDGPDQPQHF. The entire variable domain, with the rest obtained from reference TRBV5-1 and TRBJ1-5, is as follows: KAGVTQTPRYLIKTRGQQVTLSCSPISGHRSVSWYQQTPGQGLQFLFEYFSETQRNKGNFPGRFSGRQFSNSRSEMNVSTLELGDSALYLCASSLDGPDQPQHFGDGTRLSIL.

The rearrangement joins TRBV19 to TRBJ1-2; 9 nucleotides match TRBD1. Germline V gene sequence: CDR1 LNHDA, CDR2 SQIVND (reference sequence). Germline trimming cut 5 bases from V and 5 bases from J; bases unmatched to any gene: 9. The CDR3 runs 15 residues. CDR3 DNA sequence: TGTGCCAGTAGTTTCCGGGACAGGGAGTCATATGGCTACACCTTC. It codes for CASSFRDRESYGYTF.

The rearrangement links TRBV25-1 to TRBJ2-7; no clear D. Germline V gene sequence: CDR1 MGHDK, CDR2 SYGVNS. This CDR3 is 13 amino acids long. V lost 8 bases to trimming and J lost 2 bases, with 13 bases between them. The CDR3 DNA reads TGTGCCAGCGGCAGCATACAACCCTACGAGCAGTACTTC. This codes for CASGSIQPYEQYF.

On this clone itself: Within the sample, other DNA sequences also encode this same CDR3. The chain couples TRBV18 to TRBJ2-7, with 9 bases matching TRBD2. This CDR3 is built from 16 residues. V was pared by 3 bases and J by 2 bases, with 8 bases of the junction left unmatched. CDR1 and CDR2 from the germline V gene are KGHSH and LQKENI. CDR3 nucleotides: TGTGCCAGCTCACCCCCGGGGCTAGCGGGGACCTACGAGCAGTACTTC. This encodes CASSPPGLAGTYEQYF.

This clone was counted once. The J gene is TRBJ2-5, the V gene TRBV27; 8 positions agree with TRBD2. This CDR3 comprises 15 residues. Trimming at V came to 5 bases and at J to 2 bases, leaving 7 bases not matched to a gene. The germline CDR1 and CDR2 sequences are MNHEY and SMNVEV (reference sequence). The CDR3 sequence is CASSPLSGGQETQYF. The CDR3 DNA is TGTGCCAGCAGTCCTCTCAGCGGGGGTCAAGAGACCCAGTACTTC.

V gene TRBV6-6 combines with J gene TRBJ2-5; D gene uncertain. Trimming removed 0 bases from V and 3 bases from J, with 11 bases in between. The CDR3 extends over 15 amino acids. The germline gives CDR1 MNHNY, CDR2 SVGAGI (reference sequence). CDR3 nucleotides: TGTGCCAGCAGTTACTCGCGAGAGCCCGAAGAGACCCAGTACTTC. Its protein product is CASSYSREPEETQYF.

This clone was seen more than once but under ten times. This chain's CDR3 is CASSLQGASTEAFF. The CDR3 DNA reads as TGCGCCAGCAGCTTGCAGGGGGCGAGCACTGAAGCTTTCTTT. The genes are TRBV5-1 and TRBJ1-1; 8 nucleotides line up with TRBD1. With 1 base clipped from V and 4 bases from J, the junction kept 3 bases outside the gene matches. The CDR3 runs 14 residues. Germline assignment: CDR1 SGHRS and CDR2 YFSETQ.

Comments on this clone: An end of the junction differs from the germline gene, which may be a read error. The V call is TRBV7-7, the J call TRBJ2-1; D might be TRBD1 (6 bases). Germline assignment: CDR1 SSHAT and CDR2 FNYEAQ (reference sequence). The CDR3 totals 15 residues. The CDR3: CASSTQGSTLNEQFF. The CDR3, as DNA: TGTGCTAGCAGCACACAGGGATCTACCCTCAATGAGCAGTTCTTC.

The rearrangement links TRBV4-2 to TRBJ1-4, with a weak D call TRBD1 (5 bases). Germline V lookup: CDR1 LGHNA, CDR2 YNFKEQ. Trimming cost V 2 bases and J 1 base, with 11 bases left between them. This CDR3 spans 16 amino acids. CDR3 residues: CASSQPFGGTNEKLFF. In nucleotides, the CDR3 is TGTGCCAGCAGCCAACCATTTGGGGGAACTAATGAAAAACTGTTTTTT.

This chain joins TRBV2 and TRBJ1-1; a possible D gene is TRBD1 (6 bases). V dropped 7 bases and J dropped 4 bases, with 16 bases sitting between them. Germline loops: CDR1 SNHLY, CDR2 FYNNEI. CDR3 length equals 14 residues. The CDR3, as DNA: TGTGCCAGCACCACGGACAGCCTTACCACTGAAGCTTTCTTT. Translation gives CASTTDSLTTEAFF.

This clone has a single count. CDR3 nucleotides: TGTGCCAGTAGTCCTTTGAACAGTCGAACCTACGAGCAGTACTTC. Its translation: CASSPLNSRTYEQYF. The rearrangement links TRBV19 to TRBJ2-7; D not resolved. Per the germline V gene, CDR1 is LNHDA and CDR2 is SQIVND (reference sequence). Trimming cost V 5 bases and J 2 bases, with 16 bases left between them. This CDR3 is 15 amino acids long. The complete variable domain, with remaining parts taken from reference TRBV19 and TRBJ2-7, reads DGGITQSPKYLFRKEGQNVTLSCEQNLNHDAMYWYRQDPGQGLRLIYYSQIVNDFQKGDIAEGYSVSREKKESFPLTVTSAQKNPTAFYLCASSPLNSRTYEQYFGPGTRLTVT.

V usage is TRBV18 and J usage is TRBJ2-3, with 7 nucleotides matching TRBD2. This CDR3 is 14 amino acids long. Germline V lookup: CDR1 KGHSH, CDR2 LQKENI. V lost 3 bases, J lost 6 bases, and 6 bases stayed unmatched. The CDR3 bases are TGTGCCAGCTCACCCGTCAAGGGAGGGGATACGCAGTATTTT. This gives the protein CASSPVKGGDTQYF.

The rearrangement uses TRBV18 and TRBJ2-3, with D perhaps matching TRBD1 or TRBD2 (5 bases each). The CDR3 is made up of 16 amino acids. V lost 5 bases to trimming and J lost 6 bases, with 21 bases between them. Germline V CDR1 and CDR2: KGHSH, LQKENI. The CDR3 region is CASSAPGTTERDTQYF. The CDR3 DNA reads TGTGCCAGCTCAGCTCCCGGGACCACGGAGAGGGATACGCAGTATTTT.

This chain joins TRBV30 and TRBJ1-1; D may be TRBD1 (5 bases). The CDR3 length is 13 residues. V was cut by 4 bases and J by 4 bases, with 13 bases left in between. The V gene's germline CDR1 is GTSNPN and CDR2 SVGIG (reference sequence). The DNA of the CDR3 is TGTGCCTGGAACTCCAGGGAGGGCACTGAAGCTTTCTTT. It is translated as CAWNSREGTEAFF.

The V call is TRBV5-5, the J call TRBJ2-1, with 11 bases fitting TRBD2. The germline CDR1 and CDR2 sequences are SGHKS and YYEKEE (reference sequence). Trimming took 4 bases from V and 4 from J; bases not matched to a gene: 7. This CDR3 is 16 amino acids long. The CDR3 DNA reads TGTGCCAGCAGCCGAGGGGGGACTAGCGGATACAATGAGCAGTTCTTC. Translation gives CASSRGGTSGYNEQFF.

The chain combines TRBV18 with TRBJ1-1; 9 bases fit TRBD1. Germline V gene lookup returns CDR1 KGHSH and CDR2 LQKENI. The junction had 5 bases not matched to a gene; V was cut back by 5 bases and J by 4 bases. This CDR3 has 14 amino acids. CDR3 residues: CASSTRDRATEAFF. The CDR3 DNA is TGTGCCAGCTCAACTCGGGACAGGGCCACTGAAGCTTTCTTT.

V is TRBV5-1 and J is TRBJ2-1; possibly TRBD1 for D (5 bases). The V gene lost 6 bases and the J gene lost 0 bases, with 13 bases spanning the gap. CDR1 and CDR2 from the germline V gene are SGHRS and YFSETQ. The CDR3 runs 15 residues. CDR3 coding DNA: TGCGCCAGCACCCCTGACAGATCCTCCTACAATGAGCAGTTCTTC. This gives the protein CASTPDRSSYNEQFF.

The chain couples TRBV28 to TRBJ2-7, with 9 bases lining up with TRBD1. The germline V gene has CDR1 MDHEN and CDR2 SYDVKM. This CDR3 region has 15 residues. V shed 7 bases, J shed 0 bases, and the junction held 7 bases outside the gene matches. As DNA, the CDR3 is TGTGCCAGCACCGAGCAGGGACAGGGCTCCTACGAGCAGTACTTC. This codes for CASTEQGQGSYEQYF.

CDR3 coding DNA: TGTGCCAGCAGTGAATTTATGGGCAGGGGAAACACTGAAGCTTTCTTT. It specifies CASSEFMGRGNTEAFF. The chain combines TRBV6-1 with TRBJ1-1; TRBD1 might be the D (6 bases). The CDR3 has 16 amino acids. V shed 2 bases and J shed 2 bases, with 15 bases lying between them. Germline lookup yields CDR1 MNHNS and CDR2 SASEGT.

This sequence joins TRBV4-1 and TRBJ1-4; 7 bases agree with TRBD1. CDR1 is MGHRA, CDR2 YSYEKL, per germline. CDR3 length: 16 residues. Unmatched junction bases numbered 10, after V lost 2 bases and J lost 7 bases. The CDR3 protein is CASSQSPQGWGEKLFF. The CDR3 bases are TGCGCCAGCAGCCAATCCCCACAGGGGTGGGGTGAAAAACTGTTTTTT.